Listed below are T cell receptor beta chains from one sample, sequenced in a study of blood T cells in healthy people across ages. TCRdb reanalysed the 5' RACE reads using MiXCR and keeps one entry per CDR3 protein. Of 800,000 to 950,000 distinct CDR3 sequences detected, almost 30% appear once; the ten largest clones hold about 10%. The sample was also linked to a second study, of T cells of mothers and their children.

The material sequenced was blood. The origin of the receptors is a woman aged 40 to 55 in good health. CDR3s include the opening cysteine and the closing phenylalanine or tryptophan. Fields, in order: J gene, V gene, D gene, CDR3 protein. D genes are given only for firm matches.

j_call: TRBJ2-3
v_call: TRBV7-3
d_call: -
cdr3_aa: CASSSTLTSPQYF

j_call: TRBJ2-1
v_call: TRBV19
d_call: -
cdr3_aa: CASSIVTVGNSYNEQFF

j_call: TRBJ2-1
v_call: TRBV28
d_call: -
cdr3_aa: CASGRNEQFF

j_call: -
v_call: TRBV14
d_call: -
cdr3_aa: CASSQDLEGEQYF

j_call: TRBJ2-1
v_call: TRBV12-3/TRBV12-4
d_call: -
cdr3_aa: CASSFPPGSEQFF

j_call: TRBJ1-6
v_call: TRBV12-3/TRBV12-4
d_call: -
cdr3_aa: CASSSQPEVYSPLHF

j_call: TRBJ1-2
v_call: TRBV6-5
d_call: TRBD1
cdr3_aa: CASTAQGINYGYTF

j_call: TRBJ2-2
v_call: TRBV12-3/TRBV12-4
d_call: TRBD1
cdr3_aa: CASSRYRDRGPGGELFF

j_call: TRBJ2-7
v_call: TRBV9
d_call: TRBD1
cdr3_aa: CASSAGGSYEQYF

j_call: TRBJ2-5
v_call: TRBV28
d_call: -
cdr3_aa: CASTEAMQETQYF

j_call: TRBJ2-5
v_call: TRBV18
d_call: TRBD2
cdr3_aa: CASSTGGRQETLYF

j_call: TRBJ2-7
v_call: TRBV4-1
d_call: -
cdr3_aa: CASSQVDGPYEQYF

j_call: TRBJ2-1
v_call: TRBV7-2
d_call: -
cdr3_aa: CASSFLRLQNEQFF

j_call: TRBJ2-5
v_call: TRBV29-1
d_call: -
cdr3_aa: CSVSPMAGWETQYF

j_call: TRBJ2-1
v_call: TRBV19
d_call: TRBD2
cdr3_aa: CASSIGGSGSYNEQFF

j_call: TRBJ2-3
v_call: TRBV2
d_call: -
cdr3_aa: CAGSEEADSTDTQYF

j_call: TRBJ1-1
v_call: TRBV12-3/TRBV12-4
d_call: -
cdr3_aa: CASSPGQSVTEAFF

j_call: TRBJ2-3
v_call: TRBV6-1
d_call: TRBD2
cdr3_aa: CASRTTFHRLAGTTDTQYF

j_call: TRBJ2-3
v_call: TRBV5-1
d_call: -
cdr3_aa: CASSLDRPYTDTQYF

j_call: TRBJ2-5
v_call: TRBV20-1
d_call: TRBD2
cdr3_aa: CSARRISGGSFQETQYF

j_call: TRBJ2-3
v_call: TRBV9
d_call: -
cdr3_aa: CASSVSLDTQYF

j_call: TRBJ1-1
v_call: TRBV12-3/TRBV12-4
d_call: -
cdr3_aa: CASRASGGTEAFF

j_call: TRBJ2-4
v_call: TRBV28
d_call: TRBD2
cdr3_aa: CASRLAGQNIQYF

j_call: TRBJ2-1
v_call: TRBV12-3/TRBV12-4
d_call: -
cdr3_aa: CASSLQGTEQFF

j_call: TRBJ1-1
v_call: TRBV5-1
d_call: -
cdr3_aa: CASSLDNLAFF

j_call: TRBJ1-5
v_call: TRBV7-3
d_call: TRBD1
cdr3_aa: CASSRKLGQGNNQPQHF

j_call: TRBJ2-2
v_call: TRBV5-1
d_call: -
cdr3_aa: CASSLAAGAYNTGELFF

j_call: TRBJ1-2
v_call: TRBV3-1
d_call: TRBD1
cdr3_aa: CASSQDLGGQLAAYGYTF

j_call: TRBJ2-3
v_call: TRBV5-1
d_call: -
cdr3_aa: CASSLIGTALEYTQYF

j_call: TRBJ2-5
v_call: TRBV3-1
d_call: -
cdr3_aa: CASSQDSGTQYF

j_call: TRBJ2-5
v_call: TRBV14
d_call: -
cdr3_aa: CASSQWGRNGQYF

j_call: TRBJ1-2
v_call: TRBV14
d_call: TRBD1
cdr3_aa: CASSLKAPGTGVYGYTF